One and the same sample provided the 26 T cell receptor beta chains below, sequenced in a study of cytomegalovirus exposure and HLA in healthy donors (dated by TCRdb to 2016 to 2017). Preparation of the library involved the immunoSEQ multiplex PCR assay. A mixture of 60 forward primers for TCR Vbeta segments and 13 reverse primers for TCR Jbeta segments was used in the multiplex PCR. TCRdb carries this immuneACCESS record with in-frame sequences only. Its versions omit some clonotypes, under half of them owing to an unresolved V gene in the studies checked, with the rest unexplained. For this sample there are tens of thousands of clones; around 78% appear just once. The ten largest clones take up 5.5% to 7% of the sample. The sample comprised PBMCs. Source of these receptors: a male donor in good health and CMV-seropositive.

The chain joins TRBV6-5 to TRBJ1-1; perhaps TRBD1 as D (6 bases). CDR1 and CDR2 from the germline V gene are MNHEY and SVGAGI. Trimming removed 6 bases from V and 7 bases from J, with 15 bases in between. The CDR3 runs 13 residues. In nucleotides, the CDR3 is TGTGCCAGCAGACTCGGGGGGGGCAGTGAAGCTTTCTTT. Its protein product is CASRLGGGSEAFF.

This clone was observed a handful of times. J is TRBJ2-1 and V is TRBV25-1; D unclear. Per germline, CDR1 MGHDK and CDR2 SYGVNS. V gave up 5 bases and J gave up 10 bases, with 12 bases separating them. The CDR3 runs 12 residues. CDR3 sequence: CASSTLYSEQFF. CDR3 nucleotide sequence: TGTGCCAGCAGTACCCTATATTCCGAGCAGTTCTTC. Drawing the rest from reference TRBV25-1 and TRBJ2-1, the complete variable domain is EADIYQTPRYLVIGTGKKITLECSQTMGHDKMYWYQQDPGMELHLIHYSYGVNSTEKGDLSSESTVSRIRTEHFPLTLESARPSHTSQYLCASSTLYSEQFFGPGTRLTVL.

V and J are TRBV6-5 and TRBJ2-3; 7 nucleotides agree with TRBD2. J lost 3 bases, V lost 2 bases, and 5 bases had no gene match. Germline CDR1 and CDR2: MNHEY and SVGAGI. The CDR3 runs to 15 residues. CDR3 sequence (DNA): TGTGCCAGCAGTTACAGCCTAGCGGCGACAGATACGCAGTATTTT. It encodes CASSYSLAATDTQYF.

This clone has a handful of counts. The chain has TRBV4-3 and TRBJ1-2, with D perhaps matching TRBD1 (6 bases). Germline V lookup: CDR1 LGHNA, CDR2 YSLEER. The V end lost 0 bases, the J end lost 0 bases, and 11 bases lay between the germline ends. There are 16 residues in the CDR3. The CDR3 is CASSQEPGQANYGYTF. In nucleotides, the CDR3 is TGCGCCAGCAGCCAAGAACCGGGACAAGCTAACTATGGCTACACCTTC.

CDR3 in amino acids: CASSPTRRRKSAGYTF. CDR3 DNA sequence: TGTGCCAGCAGTCCTACCAGGCGTAGAAAGTCGGCTGGCTACACCTTC. The gene calls are TRBV27 and TRBJ1-2; D is unresolved. V was pared by 5 bases and J by 7 bases, with 23 bases between. CDR1 is MNHEY, CDR2 SMNVEV, per germline (reference sequence). The length of the CDR3 is 16 residues.

The rearrangement uses TRBV27 and TRBJ1-1, with TRBD1 as a possible D gene (5 bases). The V gene's germline CDR1 is MNHEY and CDR2 SMNVEV (reference sequence). V lost 2 bases, J lost 1 base, and 14 bases lay in between. The CDR3 is 16 amino acids. CDR3 region: CASSLSPRGENTEAFF. Written as DNA, the CDR3 is TGTGCCAGCAGTTTAAGTCCGCGGGGCGAGAACACTGAAGCTTTCTTT.

The table lists this clone with a count of one. The rearrangement joins TRBV7-9 to TRBJ2-2, with D maybe TRBD1 (6 bases). From germline, CDR1 is SEHNR and CDR2 FQNEAQ (reference sequence). Trimming removed 5 bases from V and 0 bases from J, with 16 bases in between. The CDR3 runs to 17 residues. CDR3 protein: CASSPRQASTNTGELFF. Written as DNA, the CDR3 is TGTGCCAGCAGCCCGAGACAGGCATCAACGAACACCGGGGAGCTGTTTTTT.

The rearrangement uses TRBV4-1 and TRBJ2-7, with TRBD1 matching 8 bases. The V gene's germline CDR1 is MGHRA and CDR2 YSYEKL. This CDR3 contains 17 residues. V was pared by 2 bases and J by 5 bases, with 14 bases of the junction left unmatched. This CDR3 reads CASSQPSAGQGRNEQYF. The CDR3 region has the DNA TGCGCCAGCAGCCAACCCTCAGCCGGACAGGGCAGGAACGAGCAGTACTTC.

This clone was recorded a few times. The J gene is TRBJ2-3, the V gene TRBV9; 8 bases are a match to TRBD2. Germline CDR1 SGDLS, CDR2 YYNGEE. This CDR3 is built from 13 residues. The V and J ends lost 3 bases and 9 bases, in that order; junction bases with no gene match: 6. CDR3 in DNA: TGTGCCAGCAGCGGGAGCGGGGGACCCACGCAGTATTTT. Encoded protein: CASSGSGGPTQYF. The full variable domain, rest sourced from reference TRBV9 and TRBJ2-3, is DSGVTQTPKHLITATGQRVTLRCSPRSGDLSVYWYQQSLDQGLQFLIQYYNGEERAKGNILERFSAQQFPDLHSELNLSSLELGDSALYFCASSGSGGPTQYFGPGTRLTVL.

J is TRBJ1-1 and V is TRBV9; a weak D match, TRBD1 (6 bases). V lost 2 bases and J lost 1, with 9 bases in between. The length of the CDR3 is 14 residues. From germline, CDR1 is SGDLS and CDR2 YYNGEE. In nucleotides, the CDR3 is TGTGCCAGCAGCGTTAGGACAGCGAACACTGAAGCTTTCTTT. As protein: CASSVRTANTEAFF.

This clone was found once. V usage is TRBV10-3 and J usage is TRBJ1-5; D gene uncertain. Looked up from germline, CDR1 is ENHRY and CDR2 is SYGVKD. This CDR3 has 14 amino acids. V dropped 2 bases and J dropped 0 bases, with 5 bases sitting between them. The DNA for the CDR3 is TGTGCCATCAGTGAGCGGGTTAGCAATCAGCCCCAGCATTTT. Amino acids: CAISERVSNQPQHF.

V usage is TRBV18 and J usage is TRBJ1-1; tentatively, D is TRBD1 (6 bases). CDR3 size: 15 residues. Germline values: CDR1 KGHSH, CDR2 LQKENI. Trimming pared 3 bases from V and 4 bases from J, leaving 15 bases between. The CDR3 region has the DNA TGTGCCAGCTCACCGGCGGTCAGGGGAGTCACTGAAGCTTTCTTT. This sequence encodes CASSPAVRGVTEAFF.

Of note for this clone: The junction and the germline gene differ at one end; a read error may be behind it. V usage is TRBV4-1 and J usage is TRBJ2-1, with D possibly being TRBD2 (5 bases). The germline gives CDR1 MGHRA, CDR2 YSYEKL. The CDR3 covers 16 residues. The CDR3 region has the DNA TGCGCCAGCAGACAAGAGGGCCTTGTGCCCTACAATGAGCAGTTCTTC. This encodes CASRQEGLVPYNEQFF.

The chain recombines TRBV19 with TRBJ2-3; 7 positions match TRBD1. The V gene's germline CDR1 is LNHDA and CDR2 SQIVND (reference sequence). CDR3 length equals 14 residues. Unmatched junction bases numbered 5, after V lost 7 bases and J lost 1 base. The CDR3 nucleotides read TGTGCCAGTAATGACAGGGCGGGCACAGATACGCAGTATTTT. Its protein product is CASNDRAGTDTQYF.

This clone was counted only a few times. This sequence joins TRBV11-2 and TRBJ2-7, with 11 bases identical to TRBD1. The CDR3 loop spans 14 amino acids. V trimming: 3 bases; J trimming: 6 bases; junction bases outside the gene matches: 4. Germline V gene lookup returns CDR1 SGHAT and CDR2 FQNNGV. Here the CDR3 reads CASSFGDRGSEQYF. CDR3 bases: TGTGCCAGCAGCTTCGGGGACAGGGGGAGCGAGCAGTACTTC.

The V call is TRBV6-5, the J call TRBJ1-1; unclear D gene. The germline V gene has CDR1 MNHEY and CDR2 SVGAGI. The ends were cut back, 2 bases at V and 9 bases at J, with 7 bases in the middle. The length of the CDR3 is 11 residues. CDR3: CASSYGGKAFF. The CDR3 DNA reads TGTGCCAGCAGTTACGGCGGGAAAGCTTTCTTT.

The chain carries TRBV7-2 and TRBJ1-2, with D unresolved. The CDR3 loop spans 13 amino acids. The V end was cut by 5 bases, the J end by 7 bases, with 14 bases between. Germline CDR1 and CDR2: SGHTA and FQGNSA. CDR3 sequence reads: CASSINFRAGYTF. CDR3 DNA: TGTGCCAGCAGCATAAATTTCCGAGCTGGCTACACCTTC.

The chain is built from TRBV7-9 and TRBJ2-3, with 8 bases lining up with TRBD2. CDR1 and CDR2 (germline): SEHNR, FQNEAQ (reference sequence). Trimming at V came to 5 bases and at J to 4 bases, leaving 8 bases not matched to a gene. The CDR3 covers 15 residues. DNA of the CDR3: TGTGCCAGCAGCCAAGCGGGAGATAACGCAGATACGCAGTATTTT. As protein: CASSQAGDNADTQYF.

The CDR3 region is CASSLWAGGPGDTQYF. The CDR3 DNA sequence: TGTGCCAGCAGCTTATGGGCGGGGGGGCCAGGGGATACGCAGTATTTT. V gene TRBV7-2 combines with J gene TRBJ2-3; 9 nucleotides match TRBD2. The CDR3 runs to 16 residues. Germline-derived CDR1 and CDR2 are SGHTA and FQGNSA. V was pared by 2 bases and J by 6 bases, with 9 bases of the junction left unmatched.

This clone turned up a few times. This chain links TRBV6-1 with TRBJ1-2; 10 bases are a match to TRBD1. The CDR3 consists of 15 residues. V lost 2 bases and J lost 5; bases outside the gene matches: 5. CDR1 and CDR2 (germline): MNHNS, SASEGT. CDR3 bases: TGTGCCAGCAGTGAATGGGGGACAGGGGATTATGGCTACACCTTC. Translated: CASSEWGTGDYGYTF.

J is TRBJ1-1 and V is TRBV15, with D possibly matching TRBD1 (5 bases). Between the trimmed V and J ends, which lost 2 bases and 1 base, there was a span of 26 bases. The V gene's germline CDR1 is LNHNV and CDR2 YYDKDF (reference sequence). This CDR3 spans 20 amino acids. CDR3 loop: CATSRPQSRGRRRENTEAFF. The CDR3 region has the DNA TGTGCCACCAGCAGACCCCAATCACGGGGGAGGAGACGTGAGAACACTGAAGCTTTCTTT.

This chain connects TRBV18 to TRBJ2-7; D is possibly TRBD2 (7 bases). Germline V gene sequence: CDR1 KGHSH, CDR2 LQKENI. V was trimmed by 0 bases and J by 1 base, leaving 10 bases between them. The CDR3 contains 15 residues. CDR3 in amino acids: CASSPPGRGSYEQYF. CDR3 bases: TGTGCCAGCTCACCACCGGGGAGGGGGTCCTACGAGCAGTACTTC.

A single count supports this clone. V usage is TRBV5-1 and J usage is TRBJ2-5, with 11 bases lining up with TRBD1. CDR3 size: 15 residues. The J segment lost 5 bases and the V segment lost 3 bases, leaving 6 bases of the junction unmatched. Germline V gene lookup returns CDR1 SGHRS and CDR2 YFSETQ. CDR3 sequence: CASSSGQGVSETQYF. CDR3 nucleotides: TGCGCCAGCAGCTCGGGACAGGGGGTTTCTGAGACCCAGTACTTC.

In its sample, this clone was seen once. V and J are TRBV5-4 and TRBJ2-1; TRBD2 agrees at 10 bases. This CDR3 spans 16 amino acids. V lost 0 bases, J lost 7 bases, and 7 bases stayed unmatched. Germline V lookup: CDR1 SGHNT, CDR2 YYREEE (reference sequence). CDR3 protein: CASSLGGGLALNEQFF. The CDR3 DNA reads as TGTGCCAGCAGCTTGGGGGGGGGACTAGCGCTAAATGAGCAGTTCTTC.

J is TRBJ2-1 and V is TRBV10-3; D is perhaps TRBD2 (7 bases). Germline CDR1 and CDR2: ENHRY and SYGVKD. With 2 bases removed from V and 6 bases from J, the gap between germline ends came to 17 bases. There are 16 residues in the CDR3. The CDR3 bases are TGTGCCATCAGTGAGGGCGGGGGCAAAGAGAGCAATGAGCAGTTCTTC. Translating it yields CAISEGGGKESNEQFF.

This chain's CDR3 is CAWTSGVGEQYF. The CDR3 nucleotides are TGTGCCTGGACTAGCGGGGTCGGCGAGCAGTACTTC. V usage is TRBV30 and J usage is TRBJ2-7; 9 bases align to TRBD2. Germline-derived CDR1 and CDR2 are GTSNPN and SVGIG (reference sequence). The J segment lost 6 bases and the V segment lost 4 bases, leaving 4 bases of the junction unmatched. The CDR3 loop spans 12 amino acids. Supplemented by reference TRBV30 and TRBJ2-7, the full variable domain reads SQTIHQWPATLVQPVGSPLSLECTVEGTSNPNLYWYRQAAGRGLQLLFYSVGIGQISSEVPQNLSASRPQDRQFILSSKKLLLSDSGFYLCAWTSGVGEQYFGPGTRLTVT.